This entry features one TCR beta chain sequence. The antigen this receptor binds is unknown. No per-base quality is available; no much larger clone lies one base away. This sample is part of a study of cytomegalovirus exposure and HLA in healthy donors (dated 2017 in TCRdb). Some background on the complete study: In an earlier analysis of roughly 500 of the donors, less than 350 Gb of sequence data and just under 120 million unique TCR beta sequences from 180 million or so T cells were reported. Rather than using new phenotypic data, the later analysis identified candidate immune exposures from TCR beta sequences and from how often those sequences occurred across donors. A later genetic analysis used genome-wide SNP genotypes for about three fifths of the 666 donors, treating that subset as a discovery cohort. A separate validation cohort of 100 to 150 different subjects was used in addition to the roughly 620-subject first cohort. Using immunosequencing, the study profiled T cell repertoires from 666 subjects and related those repertoires to cytomegalovirus serostatus. High-throughput TCR immunosequencing, statistical association of individual TCRs with disease status, and machine learning were combined to predict cytomegalovirus infection status. HLA typing included class I and class II loci at four-digit resolution. Among 398 genotyped donors of the cohort, an average of about 240,000 unique TCR beta nucleotide sequences were sequenced per donor, roughly 20% of them non-productive. In an earlier analysis of a few hundred of the donors, high-throughput TCR beta sequencing was used to judge whether each TCR beta V gene segment behaved as functional or pseudogenic. Alongside the repertoire data, information on donor age, sex, ethnicity and CMV serostatus was compiled. Four to six DR-DQ haplotypes were handled as single units for association and clustering, since linkage in the cohort was strong. Every repertoire in the discovery cohort had been generated on one and the same sequencing platform. The number of typed donors differed by locus: about 620-640 for A, B, C, DRB1 and DQB1; approximately 520 for DQA1; over 600 for DPA1; and 400 to 480 for DPB1. The study aimed to test whether signatures of past pathogen exposure could be identified by cataloging public T cell receptors. A later analysis re-analyzed previously published TCR beta repertoires from roughly 600 donors and added high-resolution HLA genotyping to study TCR occurrence patterns. Among the roughly 410 genotyped donors, roughly 80% belonged to the genetic ancestry cluster associated with self-reported Caucasian donors. Roughly 320 gigabases of sequencing data and 75 million to 85 million unique TCR sequences made up an early release that covered fewer than 650 HLA-typed donors. Overall results and qualifications from the work: Because HLA typing was unavailable for some donors at each locus, only the typed subset was used in association tests. Roughly uniform sequencing depth across donors was assumed in presence/absence analyses, although this assumption may not hold. CMV serostatus was the only immune exposure information available for the cohort. The 87-base-pair reads could not distinguish some IMGT-functional V segments, including TRBV6-2 and TRBV6-3, so those segments were excluded. A cluster of highly shared sequence variants was judged likely to be a technical artifact of the sequencing pipeline. Most TCR sequences were seen in very few donors, while some public TCRs were found in many individuals. A later analysis reported that several top co-occurrence clusters appeared linked to parvovirus B19, influenza, CMV and Epstein-Barr virus. The cohort was sequenced for TCR beta chains only, and without alpha or paired-chain data the features that could be detected were limited. A further reported finding was that TCR beta sequences accurately predicted the HLA-A and HLA-B alleles for most subjects in the first cohort. The study listed approximately 150 TCR beta chains as associated with cytomegalovirus. A later genetic analysis reported fewer N-insertions in productive TCRs among donors in an Asian-associated ancestry cluster than the 666-donor mean. It was suggested by the authors that the approach could potentially be generalized to other disease states and immunological phenotypes. Three of the identified cytomegalovirus-associated TCR beta chains were confirmed in vitro to be specific for cytomegalovirus antigens. According to a later analysis, most CMV-associated TCR beta chains appeared to be HLA-restricted, and the HLA associations seemed to be driven largely by CMV exposure. In a later analysis, the rate of TCR association differed among HLA loci, with DRB1 alleles having the most associated TCRs and HLA-C alleles having the fewest. V-gene and J-gene trimming of TCR beta chains was associated with a missense DCLRE1C variant in a later genetic analysis, and the association was replicated in an independent cohort. In an earlier analysis of more than 450 of the donors, most TCR beta V segments were observed in productive rearrangements about 87% or about 30% of the time, broadly matching IMGT annotations. Assigning TCR associations to individual alleles was difficult when HLA alleles, especially DR and DQ, strongly co-occurred. Linkage disequilibrium might explain the correlated functional status among segregating V segments, but an unknown experimental factor could not be excluded. The classifier was reported to diagnose cytomegalovirus status with high specificity and sensitivity in both the original and validation cohorts. At a false discovery rate of 0.05, a later analysis linked 16,000 or so TCR beta sequences to specific HLA alleles. Because counts were too low, about 18 rarely observed V segments, including chromosome 9 orphons, were left out of the earlier analysis of some 600 of the donors. In a later analysis, HLA-associated TCR beta chains were found to be more clonally expanded and to have lower generation probabilities than equally common non-associated chains.

The cohort was made up of hundreds of healthy bone marrow donors. At the time of sampling, all cohort members were nominally healthy, though unrecorded immune exposures were likely present. The donor tested CMV seronegative, placing the donor among the roughly 400 seronegative members of the cohort. Each donor provided a peripheral blood sample, and peripheral blood mononuclear cells were used for TCR beta sequencing. The Qiagen DNeasy Blood Extraction Kit was used to extract genomic DNA from the blood cell samples. Per the germline V gene, MNHEY is the CDR1 and SVGAGI is the CDR2. CDR3 length: 15 amino acids, cysteine to phenylalanine. Kept here is only the CDR3 DNA, which spans 45 bases and is read in frame from base 1. At the junction V is shortened by 4 bases and J by 4 bases, with 15 bases in between. The library was produced with the immunoSEQ multiplex PCR assay. A mixture of 60 forward primers for TCR Vbeta segments and 13 reverse primers for TCR Jbeta segments was used in the multiplex PCR. The CDR3 region of rearranged TCR beta genes was amplified from genomic DNA by a multiplex PCR assay. The amplified TCR beta libraries were sequenced on the Illumina HiSeq System as 87-base-pair reads. Per the original workflow: In a later analysis, some 80 million unique TCR beta chains were counted across the approximately 640 repertoires, and roughly 10 million of these chains were shared by at least two donors. Raw reads were error-corrected and collapsed into unique sequences by a nearest-neighbor algorithm in which closely related sequences were merged to remove PCR and sequencing errors. Alignment of CDR3 sequences to IMGT reference sequences was used to assign V, D and J gene segments. For a sequence to be retained, a match of at least six nucleotides was required to both a V gene segment and a J gene segment. A rearrangement was called productive if the CDR3 had no stop codons and remained in frame with V and J, and every other rearrangement was called non-productive. Following IMGT convention, CDR3 was defined as the stretch from the second conserved V-encoded cysteine to the conserved J-encoded phenylalanine. In an earlier analysis of around 540 of the donors, sequences lacking an unambiguous match to a single V gene segment were excluded. In an earlier analysis of a few hundred of the donors, V segments were called functional above 56.7% productive rearrangements and were called segregating when the between-donor standard deviation exceeded 5%. To diagnose cytomegalovirus status from the catalog of TCR beta chain sequences, a statistical classification framework was built. In a later analysis, V and J genes were assigned by comparing TCR nucleotide sequences against IMGT/GENE-DB human TR gene sequences. A later analysis assigned CDR3 sequences and most-parsimonious VDJ recombination scenarios with the TCRdist pipeline. In a later analysis, every TCR beta chain was defined by the combination of its CDR3 amino acid sequence and its V-gene family, and reads without a unique V-gene family were dropped. In a later analysis, some 600 highly shared, low-generation-probability nucleotide sequences were removed to address suspected cross-contamination and a sequencing artifact. A later analysis calculated a clonal expansion index for each public chain from normalized within-repertoire ranks of inferred template counts. In a later analysis, generation probabilities were computed with a VDJ recombination model fitted to out-of-frame rearrangements, and the resulting probabilities were checked against IGoR. A later analysis scored TCR-TCR, TCR-HLA and TCR-CMV co-occurrence with hypergeometric tests, applying a repertoire-size bias correction to TCR pairs. To estimate false discovery rates, a later analysis permuted the HLA or CMV assignments 20 times. In a later analysis, co-occurring TCRs were grouped using DBSCAN, with TCRdist sequence similarity added in when clustering inside HLA-allele-positive subsets. Repertoires with fewer than 30,000 or more than 120,000 public chains were left out of co-occurrence clustering, as were five repertoires with anomalous nucleotide sharing. TCRdb took this table from immuneACCESS and kept in-frame rearrangements with V and J called. Such tables lack part of the clones; where checked against another copy, unresolved V genes explain under half of the gap, and the rest is unexplained. V, J and clone size are those of that table, while D and trimming were read from the DNA. The sample table contains 150,000 to 200,000 clones; only one count was recorded for less than 90% of them. Around 0.25% of the sample is in the top ten clones.

This clonotype was sampled from a boy aged 5-17 years in good health and CMV-seronegative. The chain was built from TRBV6-5 and TRBJ2-3; a weak D assignment points to TRBD1 (6 bases agree). Sequencing input: PBMCs. The CDR3 corresponds to CASSSSIRGADTQYF. The DNA reads TGTGCCAGCAGTTCCTCCATCAGGGGCGCAGATACGCAGTATTTT.